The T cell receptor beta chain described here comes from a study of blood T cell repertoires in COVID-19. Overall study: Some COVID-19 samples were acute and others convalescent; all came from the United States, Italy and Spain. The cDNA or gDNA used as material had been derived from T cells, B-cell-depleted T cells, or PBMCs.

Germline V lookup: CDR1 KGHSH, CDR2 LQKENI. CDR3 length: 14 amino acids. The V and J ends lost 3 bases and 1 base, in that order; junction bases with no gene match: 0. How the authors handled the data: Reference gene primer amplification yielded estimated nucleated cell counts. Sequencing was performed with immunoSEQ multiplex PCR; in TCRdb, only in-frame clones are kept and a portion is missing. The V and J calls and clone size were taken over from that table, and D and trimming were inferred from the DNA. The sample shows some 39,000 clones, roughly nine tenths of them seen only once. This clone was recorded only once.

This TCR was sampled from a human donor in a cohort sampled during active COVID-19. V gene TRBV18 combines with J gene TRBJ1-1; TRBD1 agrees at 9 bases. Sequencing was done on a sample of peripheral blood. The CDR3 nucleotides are TGTGCCAGCTCACCGGACAGGGGGAACACTGAAGCTTTCTTT. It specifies CASSPDRGNTEAFF.